This T cell receptor beta chain comes out of a study of CD8+ T cells in alopecia areata. Study-level findings and limits: On tofacitinib, scalp clonality and expanded CD8+ clones among top 100 fell significantly.

Following extraction, RNA underwent reverse transcription to cDNA, which served as the sequencing template. Some clones are missing from TCRdb's copy, which holds only in-frame ones; the method was immunoSEQ multiplex PCR. The sample lists 150,000 to 200,000 clones, 51% occurring once. A note on this clone: The antigen is not known.

Treatment meaning: oral pan-JAK inhibitor, 5-10 mg twice daily. Those with alopecia areata gave lesional scalp punch biopsies and peripheral blood. The V end lost 6 bases, the J end lost 7 bases, and 9 bases lay between the germline ends. The CDR3 has 10 amino acids. Looked up from germline, CDR1 is DFQATT and CDR2 is SNEGSKA (reference sequence). The sequencing here drew on CD8+ T cells sorted from blood, taken around week 54, from a patient treated with tofacitinib. The rearrangement joins TRBV20-1 to TRBJ1-1; D gene ambiguous. The receptor comes from a human donor with alopecia areata. This CDR3 is CSAWEFEAFF. The CDR3 bases are TGCAGTGCCTGGGAGTTTGAAGCTTTCTTT.